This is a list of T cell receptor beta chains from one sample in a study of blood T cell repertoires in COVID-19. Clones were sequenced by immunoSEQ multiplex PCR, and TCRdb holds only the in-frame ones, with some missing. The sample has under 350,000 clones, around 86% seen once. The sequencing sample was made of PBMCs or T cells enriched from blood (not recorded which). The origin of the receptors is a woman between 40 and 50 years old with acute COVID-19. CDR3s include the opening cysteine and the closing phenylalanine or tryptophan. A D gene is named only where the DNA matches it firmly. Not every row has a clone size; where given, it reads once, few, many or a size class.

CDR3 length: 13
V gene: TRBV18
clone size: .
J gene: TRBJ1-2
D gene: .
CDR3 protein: CASSPSGEYGYTF
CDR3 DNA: TGTGCCAGCTCACCCTCAGGGGAGTATGGCTACACCTTC

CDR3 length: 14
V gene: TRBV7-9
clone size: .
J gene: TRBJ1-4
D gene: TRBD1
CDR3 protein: CASSYTGENEKLFF
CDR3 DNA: TGTGCCAGCAGCTACACAGGGGAGAATGAAAAACTGTTTTTT

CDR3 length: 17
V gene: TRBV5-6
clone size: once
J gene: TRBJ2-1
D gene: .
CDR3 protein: CASSLADSVSSYNEQFF
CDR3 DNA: TGTGCCAGCAGCTTGGCCGATAGCGTAAGCTCCTACAATGAGCAGTTCTTC

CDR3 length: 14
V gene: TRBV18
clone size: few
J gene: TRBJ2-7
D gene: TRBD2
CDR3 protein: CASSPQRGPLEQYF
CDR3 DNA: TGTGCCAGCTCACCACAGCGGGGGCCCCTCGAGCAGTACTTC

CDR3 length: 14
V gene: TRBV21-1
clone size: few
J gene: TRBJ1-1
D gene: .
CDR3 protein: CASSNQGMNTEAFF
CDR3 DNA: TGTGCCAGCAGCAATCAGGGAATGAACACTGAAGCTTTCTTT

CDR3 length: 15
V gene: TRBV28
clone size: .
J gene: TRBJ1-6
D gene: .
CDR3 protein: CASSLLAWQNQPLHF
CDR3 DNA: TGTGCCAGCAGTTTACTTGCTTGGCAAAATCAACCCCTCCACTTT

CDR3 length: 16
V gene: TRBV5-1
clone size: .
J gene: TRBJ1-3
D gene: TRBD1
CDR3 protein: CASSSMGQISGNTIYF
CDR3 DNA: TGCGCCAGCAGCTCCATGGGACAGATCTCTGGAAACACCATATATTTT

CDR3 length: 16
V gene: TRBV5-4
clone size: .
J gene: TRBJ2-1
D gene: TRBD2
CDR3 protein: CASSLVSSGGYNEQFF
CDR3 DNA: TGTGCCAGCAGCTTGGTTTCTAGCGGGGGGTATAATGAGCAGTTCTTC

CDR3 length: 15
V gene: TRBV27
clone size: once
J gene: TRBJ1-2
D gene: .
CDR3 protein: CASSPPGRGEVGYTF
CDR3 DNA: TGTGCCAGCAGTCCCCCTGGGCGGGGGGAGGTTGGCTACACCTTC

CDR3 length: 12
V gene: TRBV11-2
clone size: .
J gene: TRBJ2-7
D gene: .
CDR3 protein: CASSPSPYEQYF
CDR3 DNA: TGTGCCAGCAGCCCATCCCCCTACGAGCAGTACTTC

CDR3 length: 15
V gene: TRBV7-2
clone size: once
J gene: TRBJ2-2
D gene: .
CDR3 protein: CASSLTTGRAGELFF
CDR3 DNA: TGTGCCAGCAGCTTAACAACAGGGAGGGCCGGGGAGCTGTTTTTT

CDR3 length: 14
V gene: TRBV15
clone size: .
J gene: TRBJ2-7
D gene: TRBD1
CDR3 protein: CATSSRDRTYEQYF
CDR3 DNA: TGTGCCACCAGCAGCCGGGACAGAACCTACGAGCAGTACTTC

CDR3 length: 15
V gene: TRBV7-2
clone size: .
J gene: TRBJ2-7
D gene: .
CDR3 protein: CASSLAVRGTYEQYF
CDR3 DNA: TGTGCCAGCAGCTTAGCGGTCAGGGGCACCTACGAGCAGTACTTC

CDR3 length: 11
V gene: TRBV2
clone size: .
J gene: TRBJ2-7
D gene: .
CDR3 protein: CASRDSGEQYF
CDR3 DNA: TGTGCCAGCCGGGACTCGGGCGAGCAGTACTTC

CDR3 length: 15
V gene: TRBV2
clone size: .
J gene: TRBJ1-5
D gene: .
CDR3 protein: CASSERQVSNQPQHF
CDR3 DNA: TGTGCCAGCAGTGAACGACAGGTTAGCAATCAGCCCCAGCATTTT

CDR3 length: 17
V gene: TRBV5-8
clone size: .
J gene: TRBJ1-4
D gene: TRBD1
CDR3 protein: CASSFGTGVTTNEKLFF
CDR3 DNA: TGTGCCAGCAGCTTCGGGACAGGGGTTACAACTAATGAAAAACTGTTTTTT

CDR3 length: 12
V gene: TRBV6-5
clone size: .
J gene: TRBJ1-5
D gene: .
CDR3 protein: CASRQGKEPQHF
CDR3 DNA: TGTGCCAGCAGACAGGGTAAGGAGCCCCAGCATTTT

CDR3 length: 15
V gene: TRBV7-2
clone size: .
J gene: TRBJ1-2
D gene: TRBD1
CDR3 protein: CASSLQISGGGGYTF
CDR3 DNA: TGTGCCAGCAGCCTCCAAATTTCAGGGGGTGGTGGCTACACCTTC

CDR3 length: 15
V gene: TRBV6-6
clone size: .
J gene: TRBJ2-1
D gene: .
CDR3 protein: CASSIALSSYNEQFF
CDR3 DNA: TGTGCCAGCAGCATAGCACTATCCTCCTACAATGAGCAGTTCTTC

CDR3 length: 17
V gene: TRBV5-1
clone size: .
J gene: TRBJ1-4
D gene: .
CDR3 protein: CASSLAGQGGGNEKLFF
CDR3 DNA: TGCGCCAGCAGCTTGGCCGGTCAGGGAGGAGGTAATGAAAAACTGTTTTTT

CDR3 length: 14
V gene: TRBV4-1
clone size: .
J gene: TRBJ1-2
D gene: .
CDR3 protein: CASSPLPGRDGYTF
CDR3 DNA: TGCGCCAGCAGCCCCCTCCCGGGGAGGGATGGCTACACCTTC

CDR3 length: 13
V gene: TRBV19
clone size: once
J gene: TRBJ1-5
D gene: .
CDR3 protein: CASAGQRNQPQHF
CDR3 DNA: TGTGCCAGCGCAGGACAACGCAATCAGCCCCAGCATTTT

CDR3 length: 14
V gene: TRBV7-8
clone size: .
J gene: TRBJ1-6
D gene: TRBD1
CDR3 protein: CASSSQTGNSPLHF
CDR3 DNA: TGTGCCAGCAGCTCGCAGACAGGGAATTCACCCCTCCACTTT

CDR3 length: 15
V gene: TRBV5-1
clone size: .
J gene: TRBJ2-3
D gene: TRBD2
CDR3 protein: CASSLPSGGADTQYF
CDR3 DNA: TGCGCCAGCAGCTTGCCGAGCGGGGGGGCAGATACGCAGTATTTT

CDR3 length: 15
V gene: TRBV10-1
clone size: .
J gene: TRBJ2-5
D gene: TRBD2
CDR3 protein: CASSEPGTSGSGADF
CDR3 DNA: TGCGCCAGCAGTGAACCCGGGACTAGCGGGAGTGGGGCCGACTTC

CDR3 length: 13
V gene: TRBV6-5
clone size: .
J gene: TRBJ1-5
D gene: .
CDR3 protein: CASRQVNNQPQHF
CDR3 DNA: TGTGCCAGCAGACAGGTGAATAATCAGCCCCAGCATTTT

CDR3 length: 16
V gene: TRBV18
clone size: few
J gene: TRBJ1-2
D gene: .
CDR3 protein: CASSPLRSAGDYGYTF
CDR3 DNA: TGTGCCAGCTCACCACTCCGCTCGGCAGGGGACTATGGCTACACCTTC

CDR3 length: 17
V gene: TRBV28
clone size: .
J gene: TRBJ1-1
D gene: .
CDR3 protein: CASSPLWTQTLNTEAFF
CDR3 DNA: TGTGCCAGCAGTCCGCTTTGGACACAGACTTTGAACACTGAAGCTTTCTTT

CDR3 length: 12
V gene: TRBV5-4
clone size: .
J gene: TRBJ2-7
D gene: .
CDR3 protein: CASSLQGYEQYF
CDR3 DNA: TGTGCCAGCAGCTTACAGGGCTACGAGCAGTACTTC

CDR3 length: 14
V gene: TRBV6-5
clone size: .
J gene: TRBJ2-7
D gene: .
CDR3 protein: CASSSRTGNYEQYF
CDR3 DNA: TGTGCCAGCAGTTCCCGGACGGGGAACTACGAGCAGTACTTC

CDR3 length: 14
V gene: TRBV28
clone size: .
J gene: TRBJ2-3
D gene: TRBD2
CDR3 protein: CASSQGGLALTQYF
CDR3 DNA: TGTGCCAGCAGTCAAGGGGGACTAGCCCTTACGCAGTATTTT